These 21 T cell receptor beta chains were all obtained from the same sample, sequenced in a study of PD-1 blockade in classical Hodgkin lymphoma. Every patient experienced relapse after autologous stem cell transplantation, and brentuximab vedotin exposure varied. After PBMCs were thawed, their CD8+ T cells were isolated by magnetic negative selection. The assay was immunoSEQ multiplex PCR, and TCRdb's table has in-frame clones only and misses some. The repertoire holds about 27,000 clones, 88% seen once, with 6.5% to 7.5% in the top ten. The sequencing used CD8+ T cells from blood, collected at baseline. These receptor sequences come from a human donor with classical Hodgkin lymphoma.

The V gene is TRBV4-2, the J gene TRBJ2-7; D may be TRBD2 (5 bases). The germline V gene encodes CDR1 LGHNA and CDR2 YNFKEQ. The CDR3 has 14 amino acids. V was pared by 4 bases and J by 2 bases, with 12 bases between. The CDR3 DNA reads TGTGCCAGCAGCCCTGCCCGGGGTCCCTACGAGCAGTACTTC. It translates to CASSPARGPYEQYF.

The chain recombines TRBV27 with TRBJ2-1; 8 positions agree with TRBD1. From germline, CDR1 is MNHEY and CDR2 SMNVEV (reference sequence). CDR3 length: 14 residues. After removal of 6 bases from V and 3 bases from J, the junction contained 4 bases not matched to a gene. CDR3 residues: CASRRQGFYNEQFF. The CDR3, as DNA: TGTGCCAGCAGGAGACAGGGGTTCTACAATGAGCAGTTCTTC.

The J gene is TRBJ2-7, the V gene TRBV6-6; D could derive from TRBD1 or TRBD2 (5 bases each). Trimming stripped 5 bases from V and 5 bases from J, with 19 bases between. The CDR3 length is 15 residues. Per germline, CDR1 MNHNY and CDR2 SVGAGI (reference sequence). CDR3 nucleotide sequence: TGTGCCAGCAGTCTTAGCGCATCGGGACCCAACGAGCAGTACTTC. Protein product: CASSLSASGPNEQYF.

The gene calls are TRBV4-1 and TRBJ2-7, with a possible D match to TRBD1 (8 bases). Trimming pared 2 bases from V and 10 bases from J, leaving 24 bases between. Germline V gene sequence: CDR1 MGHRA, CDR2 YSYEKL. CDR3 length: 16 residues. The CDR3 DNA reads as TGCGCCAGCAGCCAAAAAGCGGGACAGGTGCCGTCGAGACAGTACTTC. It specifies CASSQKAGQVPSRQYF.

J is TRBJ1-5 and V is TRBV5-6; perhaps TRBD1 as D (5 bases). The CDR3 spans 17 residues. V was clipped by 2 bases and J by 1 base, with 16 bases between them. The germline gives CDR1 SGHDT, CDR2 YYEEEE. CDR3 sequence: CASSLGMPGLSNQPQHF. CDR3 nucleotides: TGTGCCAGCAGCTTAGGTATGCCGGGGCTGAGCAATCAGCCCCAGCATTTT.

The chain uses TRBV15 and TRBJ1-1; no clear D. The CDR3 is 13 amino acids. V lost 4 bases and J lost 3, with 9 bases in between. Germline V lookup: CDR1 LNHNV, CDR2 YYDKDF (reference sequence). DNA for the CDR3: TGTGCCACCAGCATGAAGCGGTACACTGAAGCTTTCTTT. Protein sequence: CATSMKRYTEAFF.

The chain joins TRBV27 to TRBJ2-7; TRBD2 is a possible D gene (6 bases). Germline lookup yields CDR1 MNHEY and CDR2 SMNVEV (reference sequence). The CDR3 has 18 residues. The germline V and J ends were trimmed by 6 bases and 3 bases, with 27 bases remaining between them. The CDR3 loop is CASRVGGRSSDTGYEQYF. The CDR3, as DNA: TGTGCCAGCAGGGTGGGTGGACGCTCTAGCGACACAGGCTACGAGCAGTACTTC.

V usage is TRBV28 and J usage is TRBJ2-7; 12 bases match TRBD2. Germline V gives CDR1 MDHEN, CDR2 SYDVKM. The CDR3 totals 20 residues. J was trimmed by 4 bases and V by 4 bases; bases with no gene match: 20. The CDR3 region has the DNA TGTGCCAGCAGTTCTCCCCTTGCTAGCGGGAGGGCTTACGAGATTTACGAGCAGTACTTC. It translates to CASSSPLASGRAYEIYEQYF.

V and J are TRBV7-6 and TRBJ2-7; either TRBD1 or TRBD2 may supply D (5 bases each). V lost 1 base and J 6 bases, leaving 10 bases between the germline ends. The CDR3 totals 13 residues. The V gene's germline CDR1 is SGHVS and CDR2 FNYEAQ. For the CDR3, the DNA is TGTGCCAGCAGCTTAGTCTGGGGACGCGAGCAGTACTTC. Translation gives CASSLVWGREQYF. The whole variable domain, remainder taken from reference TRBV7-6 and TRBJ2-7, is GAGVSQSPRYKVTKRGQDVALRCDPISGHVSLYWYRQALGQGPEFLTYFNYEAQQDKSGLPNDRFSAERPEGSISTLTIQRTEQRDSAMYRCASSLVWGREQYFGPGTRLTVT.

This clone showed up just once. The CDR3: CAISPIPGQGAPSYEQYF. The CDR3 region has the DNA TGTGCCATCAGCCCCATCCCGGGACAGGGGGCGCCAAGCTACGAGCAGTACTTC. This chain connects TRBV10-3 to TRBJ2-7; TRBD1 matches at 12 bases. Germline-derived CDR1 and CDR2 are ENHRY and SYGVKD. Unmatched junction bases numbered 15, after V lost 6 bases and J lost 3 bases. The CDR3 runs 18 residues.

This clone was seen once. The rearrangement uses TRBV5-1 and TRBJ2-1; 8 bases fit TRBD2. The CDR3 length is 13 residues. CDR1 SGHRS and CDR2 YFSETQ come from the germline V gene. CDR3 nucleotides: TGCTCGAGCGGGACTAGACCCTACAATGAGCAGTTCTTC. Translated, it gives CSSGTRPYNEQFF.

About this clone: A junction boundary mismatches the germline segment, possibly from a read error. This chain joins TRBV5-4 and TRBJ1-1; D is uncertain. Germline CDR1 and CDR2: SGHNT and YYREEE (reference sequence). The CDR3 runs 12 residues. CDR3 coding DNA: TGTGCCAGCAGCTTGGCGACCACTGAGGCTTTCTTT. It specifies CASSLATTEAFF.

The chain employs TRBV19 and TRBJ1-1; D remains unclear. The ends were cut back, 3 bases at V and 1 base at J, with 9 bases in the middle. Germline V gives CDR1 LNHDA, CDR2 SQIVND (reference sequence). This CDR3 is built from 14 residues. The chain's CDR3 is CASSMAKPNTEAFF. The DNA of the CDR3 is TGTGCCAGTAGTATGGCCAAACCGAACACTGAAGCTTTCTTT.

This chain links TRBV6-4 with TRBJ1-3; no clear D gene. Trimming stripped 9 bases from V and 4 bases from J, with 10 bases between. The CDR3 length is 12 residues. Germline V gene sequence: CDR1 MRHNA, CDR2 SNTAGT. The CDR3, as DNA: TGTGCCAGTGACTTAACCGGAAACACCATATATTTT. Translated: CASDLTGNTIYF.

The chain is built from TRBV6-1 and TRBJ1-1, with D possibly TRBD1 on 6 matching bases. The CDR3 covers 10 residues. In germline, CDR1 is MNHNS, CDR2 SASEGT. V was trimmed by 11 bases and J by 7 bases, leaving 11 bases between them. This CDR3 is CASGGLEAFF. CDR3 coding DNA: TGTGCCTCCGGGGGCCTTGAAGCTTTCTTT.

This clone was recorded once. The chain carries TRBV28 and TRBJ1-1, with D hard to call. The V and J ends lost 5 bases and 1 base respectively, with 20 bases between them. There are 17 residues in the CDR3. Per germline, CDR1 MDHEN and CDR2 SYDVKM. CDR3 nucleotides: TGTGCCAGCAGTCATACCCGAGTCCTTATCAGGAACACTGAAGCTTTCTTT. This translates into CASSHTRVLIRNTEAFF.

V and J are TRBV5-1 and TRBJ1-4; the D gene is possibly TRBD1 (6 bases). Germline V lookup: CDR1 SGHRS, CDR2 YFSETQ. The CDR3 consists of 15 residues. The V gene lost 0 bases and the J gene lost 6 bases, with 12 bases spanning the gap. DNA of the CDR3: TGCGCCAGCAGCTTGGAAGGGGGAATAGATGAAAAACTGTTTTTT. Translated: CASSLEGGIDEKLFF.

The chain employs TRBV6-5 and TRBJ2-1; D ambiguous. The CDR3 is 15 residues long. In germline, CDR1 is MNHEY, CDR2 SVGAGI. The V end was cut by 0 bases, the J end by 0 bases, with 6 bases between. CDR3 sequence: CASSYSIGSYNEQFF. Here the CDR3 DNA reads TGTGCCAGCAGTTACTCGATCGGCTCCTACAATGAGCAGTTCTTC.

The chain recombines TRBV27 with TRBJ2-1; 12 nucleotides align to TRBD2. This CDR3 has 15 amino acids. Germline V gene lookup returns CDR1 MNHEY and CDR2 SMNVEV (reference sequence). Germline trimming cut 3 bases from V and 9 bases from J; bases unmatched to any gene: 6. CDR3 nucleotide sequence: TGTGCCAGCAGTTTGATCGGGACTAGCGGGCCTGAGCAGTTCTTC. Residues: CASSLIGTSGPEQFF.

This chain joins TRBV19 and TRBJ2-3, with TRBD1 as a possible D gene (6 bases). Germline CDR1 reads LNHDA; CDR2 reads SQIVND (reference sequence). CDR3 length equals 15 residues. Trimming left V 6 bases short and J 6 bases short, with 19 bases between. CDR3 nucleotides: TGTGCCAGTAGCCAATTGACCGCAGGGGCCGATACGCAGTATTTT. Translating gives CASSQLTAGADTQYF.

The gene calls are TRBV29-1 and TRBJ1-2, with D perhaps matching TRBD1 (5 bases). The CDR3 loop spans 14 amino acids. From germline, CDR1 is SQVTM and CDR2 ANQGSEA. Trimming removed 4 bases at V and 8 bases at J, with 20 bases between. CDR3 residues: CSVVGQDKAEGYTF. As DNA, the CDR3 is TGCAGCGTTGTTGGCCAGGACAAGGCGGAGGGCTACACCTTC.